The sequence of this T cell receptor (beta chain) was determined in a study of blood T cell repertoires in COVID-19 (dated by TCRdb to between 2020 and 2021). About the study as a whole: Recovered participants in ImmuneRACE Cohort 3 were defined by two consecutive negative NP/OP PCR tests, clearance by a healthcare professional, or resolution of symptoms. Nearly every sample came with metadata listing a de-identified subject ID, COVID-19 status, age in years and sex. The samples were drawn from two sources: the first 160 participants of the ongoing ImmuneRACE study, and 1,254 subjects contributed by 6 global collaborators. The material from the prospective study consisted of cDNA or gDNA derived from T cells, B-cell-depleted T cells, or PBMCs. The repertoires were released in a freely available public database intended as a resource for research on the immune response to SARS-CoV-2. Subjects who had been exposed to COVID-19, were actively infected with it, or had recovered from it provided the deeply sampled blood TCRbeta repertoires that made up the dataset. The collaborator samples originated in the United States, Italy and Spain and spanned the acute and convalescent phases of COVID-19. Where available, HLA class I and class II types were obtained from metadata supplied by the sample provider rather than from assay-based typing.

TCRbeta CDR3 regions were amplified from genomic DNA by means of the immunoSEQ Assay, a bias-controlled multiplex PCR. The paper's processing steps were these. The number of nucleated cells in each sample was estimated from the amplification of reference gene primers within the assay. To quantify the absolute abundance of each unique TCRbeta CDR3 rearrangement, sequence reads were collapsed and filtered. For each sample, productive Simpson clonality was calculated as the square root of Simpson's diversity index over productive rearrangements. The table comes from immuneACCESS by way of TCRdb, which keeps in-frame sequences with V and J called. Part of the clones is missing from these tables; in studies checked, under half for an unresolved V gene and the rest for unknown reasons. V and J calls and clone size come straight from that table; D and trimming were deduced from the DNA. For this sample the table gives fewer than 250,000 clones, of which roughly 86% were detected only once. The ten largest clones capture under 30% of the sample.

This clone was seen more than once but under ten times. The target of this receptor is not known. Base qualities are not at hand, and no much larger clone is one base apart. Study-wide findings and limitations: How much clinical and demographic metadata was included differed by source and by participant, and the metadata was provided uncurated.

Participants in the prospective study were aged roughly 18 to 100 years, lived in 20 to 30 United States geographic areas, and enrolled through a virtual design. In the prospective study, cohorts were assigned on the basis of participant-reported clinical history obtained from a screening survey and a study questionnaire. In the prospective study, mobile phlebotomists collected whole blood, serum and a nasopharyngeal or oropharyngeal swab from each participant. Participants in the prospective study had the option to provide additional blood draws and questionnaires over a roughly 2-month period. Before DNA extraction, blood samples from the prospective study were shipped at room temperature or frozen. This receptor was taken from a woman between 40 and 50 years old in a cohort exposed to, infected with or recovered from COVID-19 (not recorded which). Sample: PBMCs or T cells enriched from blood (not recorded which).

This receptor carries the CDR3 CASSPRTGNYNEQFF. The nucleotide sequence is TGCGCCAGCAGCCCTAGGACAGGTAATTACAATGAGCAGTTCTTC. The sequence joins TRBV4-3 to TRBJ2-1, with 7 central nucleotides matching TRBD1. For this chain, trimming is 4 bases at the V end and 4 bases at the J end, and the number of junction bases without a gene match is 7. Per the germline V gene, LGHNA is the CDR1 and YSLEER is the CDR2. Spanning cysteine to phenylalanine, the CDR3 consists of 15 amino acids. Of all the DNA, just the CDR3 is kept, 45 bases in frame from base 1.